These 21 T cell receptor beta chains share one sample of origin, sequenced in a study of blood T cell repertoires in COVID-19. Clones were read by immunoSEQ multiplex PCR, and TCRdb kept only the in-frame ones, dropping some. The sample includes under 150,000 clones, roughly 80% of them seen just once. Sequenced input: peripheral blood. Receptors originate from a middle-aged woman with acute or convalescent COVID-19.

This chain links TRBV12-5 with TRBJ2-7, with TRBD1 as a possible D gene (6 bases). The germline V gene encodes CDR1 LGHNT and CDR2 FRNRAP. The CDR3 length is 14 residues. V lost 2 bases and J lost 3, with 11 bases in between. The CDR3 loop reads CASGLTDRFYEQYF. The DNA of the CDR3 is TGTGCTAGTGGTTTGACCGACAGGTTCTACGAGCAGTACTTC. The entire variable domain, with the rest obtained from reference TRBV12-5 and TRBJ2-7, is as follows: DARVTQTPRHKVTEMGQEVTMRCQPILGHNTVFWYRQTMMQGLELLAYFRNRAPLDDSGMPKDRFSAEMPDATLATLKIQPSEPRDSAVYFCASGLTDRFYEQYFGPGTRLTVT.

The table lists this clone with a count of one. The chain couples TRBV5-4 to TRBJ1-1; D might be TRBD1 (6 bases). V shed 2 bases and J shed 4 bases, with 15 bases lying between them. The CDR3 has 15 residues. The germline CDR1 and CDR2 sequences are SGHNT and YYREEE (reference sequence). In DNA form, the CDR3 reads TGTGCCAGCAGCTTAGTTAACAGGGCCCCCACTGAAGCTTTCTTT. Translating it yields CASSLVNRAPTEAFF.

This clone was counted once. This sequence joins TRBV7-8 and TRBJ2-1; 15 nucleotides align to TRBD2. Germline V lookup: CDR1 SGHVS, CDR2 FQNEAQ. The ends lost 5 bases at V and 6 bases at J; junction bases unmatched: 11. This CDR3 is 18 amino acids long. CDR3 in amino acids: CASSVRTSGGASSNEQFF. The CDR3 coding sequence is TGTGCCAGCAGCGTCCGGACTAGCGGGGGGGCCAGTAGCAATGAGCAGTTCTTC. Looking up the rest from reference TRBV7-8 and TRBJ2-1 gives the full variable domain: GAGVSQSPRYKVAKRGQDVALRCDPISGHVSLFWYQQALGQGPEFLTYFQNEAQLDKSGLPSDRFFAERPEGSVSTLKIQRTQQEDSAVYLCASSVRTSGGASSNEQFFGPGTRLTVL.

The genes are TRBV19 and TRBJ2-7, with 8 bases aligning to TRBD1. The CDR3 sequence is 15 residues long. The V gene's germline CDR1 is LNHDA and CDR2 SQIVND (reference sequence). Trimming at V came to 3 bases and at J to 2 bases, leaving 6 bases not matched to a gene. The CDR3 spells CASSITGDRTYEQYF. CDR3 in DNA: TGTGCCAGTAGTATCACCGGGGACAGGACCTACGAGCAGTACTTC.

The CDR3 bases are TGCGCCAGCAGCTTGGATCTTTCGAGACCGGGGCAGTTCTTC. It codes for CASSLDLSRPGQFF. The J gene is TRBJ2-1, the V gene TRBV5-1; D is uncertain. The CDR3 spans 14 residues. The V gene lost 0 bases and the J gene lost 12 bases, with 16 bases spanning the gap. Germline V lookup: CDR1 SGHRS, CDR2 YFSETQ.

Notes on this clone: The same CDR3 also results from other DNA sequences found in this sample. V and J are TRBV18 and TRBJ1-2, with TRBD1 matching over 8 bases. Germline lookup yields CDR1 KGHSH and CDR2 LQKENI. The CDR3 is 12 amino acids. V shed 5 bases, J shed 8 bases, and the junction held 4 bases outside the gene matches. CDR3 bases: TGTGCCAGCTCATTGGACAGGGCCGGCTACACCTTC. Its protein product is CASSLDRAGYTF.

The count of this clone is one. The genes are TRBV6-5 and TRBJ1-2; D call uncertain. The V gene's germline CDR1 is MNHEY and CDR2 SVGAGI. Trimming pared 2 bases from V and 8 bases from J, leaving 15 bases between. This CDR3 has 14 residues. The CDR3 coding sequence is TGTGCCAGCAGTTACGGGGATCGTGGAGGCGGCTACACCTTC. It encodes CASSYGDRGGGYTF.

The rearrangement uses TRBV2 and TRBJ1-2, with TRBD1 matching 7 bases. Germline lookup yields CDR1 SNHLY and CDR2 FYNNEI. The CDR3 is 14 residues long. Germline trimming cut 6 bases from V and 7 bases from J; bases unmatched to any gene: 11. Here the CDR3 reads CASSLQGLSSGYTF. Here the CDR3 DNA reads TGTGCCAGCAGCCTACAGGGGTTATCGTCTGGCTACACCTTC.

The J gene is TRBJ2-5, the V gene TRBV7-2; 10 bases fit TRBD1. The CDR3 is made up of 15 amino acids. Germline CDR1 and CDR2: SGHTA and FQGNSA. Germline trimming cut 0 bases from V and 3 bases from J; bases unmatched to any gene: 1. CDR3 in amino acids: CASSLAGTGEETQYF. DNA of the CDR3: TGTGCCAGCAGCTTAGCCGGGACAGGGGAAGAGACCCAGTACTTC. Combining the CDR3 with reference TRBV7-2 and TRBJ2-5 gives the whole variable domain GAGVSQSPSNKVTEKGKDVELRCDPISGHTALYWYRQSLGQGLEFLIYFQGNSAPDKSGLPSDRFSAERTGGSVSTLTIQRTQQEDSAVYLCASSLAGTGEETQYFGPGTRLLVL.

The chain uses TRBV15 and TRBJ1-6; D is unresolved. The CDR3 consists of 16 residues. With 1 base removed from V and 10 bases from J, the gap between germline ends came to 17 bases. Germline CDR1 reads LNHNV; CDR2 reads YYDKDF (reference sequence). The CDR3 DNA is TGTGCCACCAGCAGAGGAGGTGTTGAGGGTGGGTCACCCCTCCACTTT. Translation: CATSRGGVEGGSPLHF.

This clone was observed a few times. This rearrangement joins TRBV2 to TRBJ1-2; D is perhaps TRBD1 (6 bases). The germline V gene encodes CDR1 SNHLY and CDR2 FYNNEI. This CDR3 is 13 amino acids long. Trimming took off 4 bases at V and 4 bases at J, with 10 bases between the two ends. The CDR3, as DNA: TGTGCCAGCAGTGTTCAAGGGGGCTATGGCTACACCTTC. This encodes CASSVQGGYGYTF.

CDR3 in amino acids: CASSFATGMSGEKLFF. The CDR3 DNA follows: TGTGCCAGCAGCTTCGCCACAGGGATGAGTGGTGAAAAACTGTTTTTT. V gene TRBV5-6 combines with J gene TRBJ1-4; D perhaps matches TRBD1 (6 bases). The CDR3 covers 16 residues. Germline CDR1 SGHDT, CDR2 YYEEEE. Between the trimmed V and J ends, which lost 2 bases and 7 bases, there was a span of 18 bases.

The V gene is TRBV6-2 or TRBV6-3, the J gene TRBJ2-5; TRBD1 agrees at 7 bases. The CDR3 spans 14 residues. CDR1 and CDR2 (germline): MNHEY, SVGEGT. Trimming took 6 bases from V and 3 from J; bases not matched to a gene: 7. The CDR3 sequence is CASSQMGQKETQYF. CDR3 nucleotides: TGTGCCAGCAGCCAGATGGGACAGAAAGAGACCCAGTACTTC.

This chain links TRBV5-6 with TRBJ2-4; no clear D. The CDR3 runs to 17 residues. The germline gives CDR1 SGHDT, CDR2 YYEEEE. V lost 0 bases to trimming and J lost 1 base, with 14 bases between them. The CDR3 DNA sequence: TGTGCCAGCAGCTTGGCCGCAGGATCTCTGGCCAAAAACATTCAGTACTTC. Protein product: CASSLAAGSLAKNIQYF.

On this clone: Relative to the germline gene, one junction end is altered; a read error may explain this. The chain carries TRBV29-1 and TRBJ1-1; D may be TRBD1 (6 bases). Germline CDR1 reads SQVTM; CDR2 reads ANQGSEA. This CDR3 is built from 11 residues. The DNA of the CDR3 is TGCAGCTTTGACAGGAAGTCTGAAGCTTTCTTT. This encodes CSFDRKSEAFF. The variable domain in full, with the rest retrieved from reference TRBV29-1 and TRBJ1-1, is SAVISQKPSRDICQRGTSLTIQCQVDSQVTMMFWYRQQPGQSLTLIATANQGSEATYESGFVIDKFPISRPNLTFSTLTVSNMSPEDSSIYLCSFDRKSEAFFGQGTRLTVV.

The V gene is TRBV6-5, the J gene TRBJ1-6, with a tentative D call TRBD1 (5 bases). The CDR3 has 13 residues. Looked up from germline, CDR1 is MNHEY and CDR2 is SVGAGI. Trimming removed 7 bases at V and 9 bases at J, with 13 bases between. The CDR3 region is CASTGRVGSPLHF. The CDR3 nucleotides read TGTGCCAGCACGGGCAGGGTCGGTTCACCCCTCCACTTT.

The J gene is TRBJ2-7, the V gene TRBV12-3 or TRBV12-4, with a tentative D call TRBD1 (5 bases). CDR3 length equals 12 residues. V gave up 6 bases and J gave up 6 bases, with 12 bases separating them. The CDR3 spells CASSALGAEQYF. CDR3 coding DNA: TGTGCCAGCAGCGCCCTTGGGGCCGAGCAGTACTTC.

The chain has TRBV6-1 and TRBJ1-5, with a weak D call TRBD1 (6 bases). CDR1 and CDR2 from the germline V gene are MNHNS and SASEGT. This CDR3 has 13 amino acids. The V and J ends lost 3 bases and 10 bases respectively, with 13 bases between them. DNA of the CDR3: TGTGCCAGCAGTGACGGACAGTACTCTCCCCAGCATTTT. Its translation: CASSDGQYSPQHF.

The chain has TRBV2 and TRBJ1-1; D may be TRBD1 (5 bases). The CDR3 totals 14 residues. CDR1 and CDR2 from the germline V gene are SNHLY and FYNNEI. V shed 6 bases and J shed 6 bases, with 17 bases lying between them. The CDR3 loop is CASRGTSEGAEAFF. The DNA of the CDR3 is TGTGCCAGCAGGGGGACTTCTGAGGGCGCTGAAGCTTTCTTT.

This chain joins TRBV5-1 and TRBJ2-2, with D possibly TRBD2 on 5 matching bases. CDR1 is SGHRS and CDR2 is YFSETQ in the germline V gene. Trimming pared 6 bases from V and 2 bases from J, leaving 17 bases between. The CDR3 covers 16 residues. The CDR3 DNA is TGCGCCAGCAAACAAGACCCGGGATCCAACACCGGGGAGCTGTTTTTT. Residues: CASKQDPGSNTGELFF.

The CDR3 is CASSRTSGVTGELFF. The CDR3, as DNA: TGTGCCAGCAGCCGGACTAGCGGGGTCACCGGGGAGCTGTTTTTT. The J gene is TRBJ2-2, the V gene TRBV7-2; 12 nucleotides agree with TRBD2. CDR1 SGHTA and CDR2 FQGNSA come from the germline V gene. V trimming: 5 bases; J trimming: 4 bases; junction bases outside the gene matches: 2. This CDR3 is built from 15 residues. The full variable domain, rest sourced from reference TRBV7-2 and TRBJ2-2, is GAGVSQSPSNKVTEKGKDVELRCDPISGHTALYWYRQSLGQGLEFLIYFQGNSAPDKSGLPSDRFSAERTGGSVSTLTIQRTQQEDSAVYLCASSRTSGVTGELFFGEGSRLTVL.